These 14 T cell receptor beta chains came from one sample sequenced in a study of blood T cell repertoires in COVID-19. Sequencing used immunoSEQ multiplex PCR; TCRdb keeps in-frame clones, though not all of them. The sample comprises around 200,000 clones, 86% of which are singletons, and approximately 4% rests with the top ten. The specimen was PBMCs or T cells enriched from blood (not recorded which). These receptors were taken from a woman in her twenties or thirties who had been exposed to COVID-19.

The chain uses TRBV2 and TRBJ1-1; 7 bases align to TRBD1. CDR3 length equals 15 residues. With 5 bases clipped from V and 0 bases from J, the junction kept 6 bases outside the gene matches. CDR1 and CDR2 from the germline V gene are SNHLY and FYNNEI. The CDR3 DNA is TGTGCCAGCAGTCCAGGGGGGAGCATGAACACTGAAGCTTTCTTT. Translation: CASSPGGSMNTEAFF.

The J gene is TRBJ2-2, the V gene TRBV24-1, with D perhaps TRBD1 (5 bases). Trimming removed 0 bases at V and 9 bases at J, with 10 bases between. CDR3 length: 14 residues. CDR1 and CDR2 from the germline V gene are KGHDR and SFDVKD. CDR3 sequence reads: CATSDLDSHRELFF. For the CDR3, the DNA is TGTGCCACCAGTGATTTGGACAGCCACCGGGAGCTGTTTTTT.

The chain links TRBV6-6 to TRBJ1-1, with D perhaps TRBD1 (6 bases). Germline V gene sequence: CDR1 MNHNY, CDR2 SVGAGI (reference sequence). V was trimmed by 5 bases and J by 7 bases, leaving 14 bases between them. The CDR3 covers 13 residues. CDR3 in DNA: TGTGCCAGCAGTACCAGACAGGTCAGTGAAGCTTTCTTT. This gives the protein CASSTRQVSEAFF.

This chain connects TRBV10-3 to TRBJ2-1; 14 nucleotides match TRBD2. This CDR3 comprises 14 residues. Germline assignment: CDR1 ENHRY and CDR2 SYGVKD. V lost 4 bases to trimming and J lost 7 bases; unmatched junction nucleotides: 0. CDR3 sequence: CAISGTSGGNEQFF. The CDR3 bases are TGTGCCATCAGTGGGACTAGCGGGGGGAATGAGCAGTTCTTC.

V is TRBV6-1 and J is TRBJ1-4; TRBD1 agrees at 7 bases. CDR3 length: 17 residues. Germline V gene data show CDR1 as MNHNS and CDR2 as SASEGT. After removal of 3 bases from V and 8 bases from J, the junction contained 15 bases not matched to a gene. CDR3 in DNA: TGTGCCAGCAGTGAGGCTAGGGGGCACAGGGGAGAAGAAAAACTGTTTTTT. Amino acids: CASSEARGHRGEEKLFF.

The chain links TRBV10-3 to TRBJ1-2; D is possibly TRBD1 (6 bases). The ends were cut back, 0 bases at V and 3 bases at J, with 11 bases in the middle. The CDR3 is 15 amino acids. Germline CDR1 reads ENHRY; CDR2 reads SYGVKD. The CDR3 region is CAISESGRGDYGYTF. The CDR3, as DNA: TGTGCCATCAGTGAGTCAGGCAGGGGCGACTATGGCTACACCTTC.

CDR3 sequence reads: CASSLRAGSNYGYTF. CDR3 DNA: TGTGCCAGCAGCTTACGGGCAGGGTCTAACTATGGCTACACCTTC. V and J are TRBV11-2 and TRBJ1-2, with D possibly TRBD1 on 5 matching bases. This CDR3 contains 15 residues. Germline V lookup: CDR1 SGHAT, CDR2 FQNNGV. The germline V and J ends were trimmed by 2 bases and 0 bases, with 10 bases remaining between them.

The chain links TRBV7-3 to TRBJ1-1, with TRBD1 identical over 8 bases. The trim removed 4 bases at V and 4 bases at J, leaving 8 bases unmatched. The CDR3 loop spans 15 amino acids. In germline, CDR1 is SGHTA, CDR2 FQGTGA. CDR3 in amino acids: CASSYPPQGATEAFF. The CDR3 coding sequence is TGTGCCAGCAGCTACCCACCTCAGGGGGCCACTGAAGCTTTCTTT. The variable domain in full, completed from reference TRBV7-3 and TRBJ1-1, reads GAGVSQTPSNKVTEKGKYVELRCDPISGHTALYWYRQSLGQGPEFLIYFQGTGAADDSGLPNDRFFAVRPEGSVSTLKIQRTERGDSAVYLCASSYPPQGATEAFFGQGTRLTVV.

The rearrangement uses TRBV18 and TRBJ2-1; D is uncertain. Looked up from germline, CDR1 is KGHSH and CDR2 is LQKENI. V was shortened by 6 bases and J by 7 bases, with 16 bases between the two germline ends. The CDR3 spans 14 residues. The DNA of the CDR3 is TGTGCCAGCTCTCCCCCCACCGTTCGGAATGAGCAGTTCTTC. It encodes CASSPPTVRNEQFF.

The genes are TRBV6-1 and TRBJ2-7; the match to TRBD1 covers 11 bases. Germline lookup yields CDR1 MNHNS and CDR2 SASEGT. The CDR3 consists of 16 residues. J lost 3 bases, V lost 4 bases, and 8 bases had no gene match. CDR3 in DNA: TGTGCCAGCAGTGGTACCGGGACAGGGGGTTACTACGAGCAGTACTTC. Its translation: CASSGTGTGGYYEQYF.

V is TRBV15 and J is TRBJ2-7, with a weak D call TRBD2 (5 bases). The germline V and J ends were trimmed by 9 bases and 6 bases, with 12 bases remaining between them. The V gene's germline CDR1 is LNHNV and CDR2 YYDKDF (reference sequence). This CDR3 is built from 11 residues. This CDR3 reads CATALRGEQYF. The CDR3 DNA follows: TGTGCCACTGCCCTCCGGGGCGAGCAGTACTTC. Variable domain in full (rest from reference TRBV15 and TRBJ2-7): DAMVIQNPRYQVTQFGKPVTLSCSQTLNHNVMYWYQQKSSQAPKLLFHYYDKDFNNEADTPDNFQSRRPNTSFCFLDIRSPGLGDTAMYLCATALRGEQYFGPGTRLTVT.

This clone was observed once. J is TRBJ1-3 and V is TRBV9, with TRBD1 identical over 10 bases. Germline-derived CDR1 and CDR2 are SGDLS and YYNGEE. The V and J ends lost 6 bases and 0 bases, in that order; junction bases with no gene match: 12. This CDR3 spans 18 amino acids. The CDR3 DNA reads TGTGCCAGCATGGTTAGAGGACAGGGGGTTAACTCTGGAAACACCATATATTTT. This gives the protein CASMVRGQGVNSGNTIYF.

This chain joins TRBV3-1 (or the pseudogene TRBV3-2) and TRBJ2-7, with 11 bases lining up with TRBD1. The CDR3 sequence is 15 residues long. Germline V gene data show CDR1 as LGHDT and CDR2 as YNNKEL (reference sequence). Trimming removed 1 base from V and 5 bases from J; junction bases left unmatched: 4. In DNA form, the CDR3 reads TGTGCCAGCAGCCAAGGGGACAGGGGGTTCCACGAGCAGTACTTC. Residues: CASSQGDRGFHEQYF.

The chain employs TRBV5-3 and TRBJ2-7; possible D gene TRBD2, 6 bases. TRBV5-3 is assigned to the ORF class and has an uncertain function. This CDR3 has 13 amino acids. V lost 3 bases and J 11 bases, leaving 18 bases between the germline ends. The CDR3 spells CARSYLPGEYEYF. DNA for the CDR3: TGTGCCAGAAGCTATCTACCGGGAGAGTACGAGTACTTC.